This is a list of T cell receptor beta chains from one sample in a study of T cell repertoires in cytomegalovirus infection. MiXCR was run by TCRdb on the reads, yielding one entry per CDR3 protein. The sample records some 350,000 distinct CDR3 sequences, about a sixth being singletons. Material for sequencing was PBMCs. These TCRs come from a human donor in good health (CMV status not recorded). Some clones in this sample may be carry-over from other donors' samples. The CDR3 runs from the conserved cysteine through the conserved F or W. The order of the fields is V gene, J gene, CDR3 protein.

TRBV2	TRBJ1-5	CASSAAGAGHNQPQHF
TRBV6-2/TRBV6-3	TRBJ2-5	CASTIGQGRLETQYF
TRBV12-3/TRBV12-4	TRBJ1-6	CASRFGDSPLHF
TRBV13	TRBJ2-7	CASRPKGGVYEQYF
TRBV19	TRBJ2-7	CASSGGNYEQYF
TRBV7-2	TRBJ1-6	CASSSDGERNSPLHF
TRBV28	TRBJ1-6	CASSLTGGNSPLHF
TRBV7-9	TRBJ2-3	CASSFSPSDTQYF
TRBV9	TRBJ1-1	CASSSRMGEAFF
TRBV12-3/TRBV12-4	TRBJ2-2	CASRTGIGSTGELFF
TRBV12-3/TRBV12-4	TRBJ2-2	CASSGQGRIGLNTGELFF
TRBV7-6	TRBJ1-2	CASSLGGTDLYGYTF
TRBV5-1	TRBJ2-2	CASSFLEGDTGELFF
TRBV12-3/TRBV12-4	TRBJ2-5	CASSATGPETQYF
TRBV7-9	TRBJ1-6	CASSPRDAPNSPLHF
TRBV7-8	TRBJ2-1	CASSGGWTDNEQFF
TRBV7-9	TRBJ1-6	CASSYRGGDNSPLHF
TRBV7-9	TRBJ1-1	CASTNGRGHITEAFF
TRBV2	TRBJ2-1	CASSRTSGGTCSYNEQFF
TRBV6-4	TRBJ2-3	CASSLISGTADTQYF
TRBV7-2	TRBJ2-7	CASSLALSQAYEQYF
TRBV27	TRBJ2-1	CASSYTARGNEQFF
TRBV12-3/TRBV12-4	TRBJ2-6	CASSLRTGNAGANVLTF
TRBV19	TRBJ1-1	CASIRDNGGMNTEAFF
TRBV7-2	TRBJ2-7	CASSPSGLASIYEQYF
TRBV7-2	TRBJ2-7	CASSFGRESYEQYF
TRBV20-1	TRBJ2-1	CSARSPASLNEQFF
TRBV12-3/TRBV12-4	TRBJ2-7	CASSLSRISYYEQYF